Listed below are T cell receptor beta chains from one sample, sequenced in a study of beta chain features in type 1 diabetes. Measured with immunoSEQ multiplex PCR; TCRdb has only the in-frame clones, and not every one. The top ten clones hold roughly 0.045% of a sample with roughly 380,000 clones, about 18% of them seen once. The specimen sequenced was naive CD4+ T cells from blood. These receptors were collected from a woman aged 18 to 35 in good health. The conserved cysteine and the conserved F or W are not part of the CDR3 here. Each record gives: V gene, J gene, clone size, CDR3 protein. The size field is filled for only some rows; it gives once, few, many or a size class.

V: TRBV5-4
J: TRBJ2-3
size: .
CDR3: ASSFGRGSTDTQY

V: TRBV5-6
J: TRBJ1-2
size: few
CDR3: ASRRRGTGSNYGYT

V: TRBV18
J: TRBJ1-5
size: .
CDR3: ASSPFRGVTQPQH

V: TRBV7-3
J: TRBJ2-5
size: .
CDR3: ASSRDRQETQY

V: TRBV5-4
J: TRBJ2-2
size: few
CDR3: ASSLVAATGELF

V: TRBV30
J: TRBJ1-5
size: few
CDR3: AWGTGIRQPQH

V: TRBV19
J: TRBJ1-5
size: .
CDR3: ASTDEGVANQPQH

V: TRBV2
J: TRBJ1-6
size: .
CDR3: ASGRVVSPLH

V: TRBV29-1
J: TRBJ1-1
size: few
CDR3: SVRGSTNTEAF

V: TRBV18
J: TRBJ2-5
size: few
CDR3: ASSPRQGYQETQY

V: TRBV29-1
J: TRBJ1-1
size: .
CDR3: SVEVAGKAEAF

V: TRBV5-1
J: TRBJ1-1
size: few
CDR3: ASSPGQPTEAF

V: TRBV4-1
J: TRBJ1-3
size: .
CDR3: ASSQTIAGNTIY

V: TRBV6-1
J: TRBJ1-5
size: .
CDR3: ASSEARVQPQH

V: TRBV7-9
J: TRBJ1-2
size: few
CDR3: ASSPTMQGVVSDYGYT

V: TRBV4-1
J: TRBJ2-7
size: few
CDR3: ASSHLGLAGREQY

V: TRBV7-2
J: TRBJ1-1
size: .
CDR3: ASSRTDNTEAF

V: TRBV25-1
J: TRBJ1-1
size: .
CDR3: ASSDRRPNTEAF

V: TRBV19
J: TRBJ2-2
size: .
CDR3: ASQTHREMNTGELF

V: TRBV6-6
J: TRBJ2-5
size: few
CDR3: ASSYPGDQETQY

V: TRBV7-9
J: TRBJ2-2
size: .
CDR3: ASSLDREGTGELF

V: TRBV6-5
J: TRBJ2-1
size: .
CDR3: AIRGDNEQF

V: TRBV11-2
J: TRBJ1-1
size: few
CDR3: ASSFGTGVWGTEAF

V: TRBV21-1
J: TRBJ1-1
size: .
CDR3: ASSHTMNTEAF

V: TRBV12-5
J: TRBJ2-1
size: .
CDR3: ASGSSGQGSYNEQF

V: TRBV7-9
J: TRBJ2-1
size: .
CDR3: ASSPSWRVNEQF

V: TRBV2
J: TRBJ2-7
size: few
CDR3: ASSEHRASYEQY

V: TRBV7-6
J: TRBJ2-3
size: few
CDR3: ASSLGASGTGTDTQY

V: TRBV30
J: TRBJ2-3
size: .
CDR3: ARGSGSTDTQY

V: TRBV7-9
J: TRBJ2-7
size: few
CDR3: ASSLSGRYDEQY

V: TRBV25-1
J: TRBJ2-5
size: .
CDR3: ASSARLGVAETQY

V: TRBV30
J: TRBJ2-5
size: .
CDR3: AWVTSGRAKTQY

V: TRBV5-1
J: TRBJ2-4
size: .
CDR3: ASSPVADSNIQY

V: TRBV13
J: TRBJ1-2
size: once
CDR3: ASSSRTGWGYT

V: TRBV29-1
J: TRBJ2-1
size: .
CDR3: SVRGSGAVNEQF

V: TRBV6-1
J: TRBJ1-1
size: .
CDR3: AVRLGRTEAF